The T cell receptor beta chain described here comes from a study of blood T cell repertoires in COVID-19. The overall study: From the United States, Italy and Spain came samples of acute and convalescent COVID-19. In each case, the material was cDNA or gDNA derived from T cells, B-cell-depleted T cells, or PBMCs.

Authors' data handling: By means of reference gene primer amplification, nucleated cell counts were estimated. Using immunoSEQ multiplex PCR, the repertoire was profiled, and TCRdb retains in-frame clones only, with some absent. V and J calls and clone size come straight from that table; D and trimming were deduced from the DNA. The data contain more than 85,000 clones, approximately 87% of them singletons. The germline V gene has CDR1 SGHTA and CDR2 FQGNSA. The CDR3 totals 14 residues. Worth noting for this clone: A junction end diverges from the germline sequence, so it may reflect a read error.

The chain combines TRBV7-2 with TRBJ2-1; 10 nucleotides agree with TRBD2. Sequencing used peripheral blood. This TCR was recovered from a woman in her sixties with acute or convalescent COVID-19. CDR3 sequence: CASKKAEREGDLVF. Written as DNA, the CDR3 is TGTGCCAGCAAAAAAGCAGAGCGGGAGGGCGACTTAGTCTTC.